This TCR beta chain was obtained from a study of blood T cell repertoires in COVID-19. This CDR3 comprises 19 residues. V shed 7 bases and J 2 bases; nucleotides not matched to a gene: 13. Germline loops: CDR1 ENHRY, CDR2 SYGVKD. Original analysis: Estimates of nucleated cell counts were drawn from the amplification of reference gene primers. Profiling relied on immunoSEQ multiplex PCR, and the TCRdb table lists in-frame clones only, not all of them. V, J and clone size derive from that table, while D and trimming were established from the DNA sequence. This table holds some 22,000 clones, 80% to 90% found once.

This receptor was obtained from a woman of 80 years or more with acute or convalescent COVID-19. The sample consisted of peripheral blood. The J gene is TRBJ2-6, the V gene TRBV10-3; 11 bases match TRBD1. The DNA of the CDR3 is TGTGCCATCAACCCAGGAATCGGACAGGGGGCGGCTGGGGCCAACGTCCTGACTTTC. It yields the protein CAINPGIGQGAAGANVLTF.